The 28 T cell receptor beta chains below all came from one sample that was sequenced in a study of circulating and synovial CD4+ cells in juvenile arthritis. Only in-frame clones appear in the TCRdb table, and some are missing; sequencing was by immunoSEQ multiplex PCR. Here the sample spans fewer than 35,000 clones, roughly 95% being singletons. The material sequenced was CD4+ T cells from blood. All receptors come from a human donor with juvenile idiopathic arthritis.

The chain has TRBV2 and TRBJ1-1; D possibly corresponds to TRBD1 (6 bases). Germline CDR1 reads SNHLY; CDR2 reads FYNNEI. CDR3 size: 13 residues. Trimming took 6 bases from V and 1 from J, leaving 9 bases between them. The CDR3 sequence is CASRGDTNTEAFF. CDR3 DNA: TGTGCCAGCAGGGGGGACACGAACACTGAAGCTTTCTTT.

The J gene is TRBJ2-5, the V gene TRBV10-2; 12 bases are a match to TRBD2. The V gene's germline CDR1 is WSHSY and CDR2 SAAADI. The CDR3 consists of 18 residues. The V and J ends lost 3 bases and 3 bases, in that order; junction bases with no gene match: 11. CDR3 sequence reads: CASSEVPSGRDGEETQYF. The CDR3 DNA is TGCGCCAGCAGTGAAGTCCCTAGCGGGAGGGATGGGGAAGAGACCCAGTACTTC.

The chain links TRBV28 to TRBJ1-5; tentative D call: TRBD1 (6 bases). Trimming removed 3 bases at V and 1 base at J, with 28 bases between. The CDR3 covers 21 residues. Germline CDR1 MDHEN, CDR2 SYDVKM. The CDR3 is CASSFGFMGQGIGSSNQPQHF. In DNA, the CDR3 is TGTGCCAGCAGTTTCGGCTTCATGGGTCAGGGGATAGGGTCGAGCAATCAGCCCCAGCATTTT.

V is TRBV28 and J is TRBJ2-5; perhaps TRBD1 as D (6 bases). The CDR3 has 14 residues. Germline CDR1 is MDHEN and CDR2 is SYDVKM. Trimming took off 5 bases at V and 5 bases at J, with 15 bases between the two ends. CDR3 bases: TGTGCCAGCAGTCTCCATTCAGGGGTGGAGACCCAGTACTTC. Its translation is CASSLHSGVETQYF.

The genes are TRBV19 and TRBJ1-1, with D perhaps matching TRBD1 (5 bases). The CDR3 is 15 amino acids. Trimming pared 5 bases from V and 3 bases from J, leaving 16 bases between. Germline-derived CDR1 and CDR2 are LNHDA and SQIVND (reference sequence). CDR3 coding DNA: TGTGCCAGTAGTTCACAGGATTGGGGCGACACTGAAGCTTTCTTT. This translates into CASSSQDWGDTEAFF.

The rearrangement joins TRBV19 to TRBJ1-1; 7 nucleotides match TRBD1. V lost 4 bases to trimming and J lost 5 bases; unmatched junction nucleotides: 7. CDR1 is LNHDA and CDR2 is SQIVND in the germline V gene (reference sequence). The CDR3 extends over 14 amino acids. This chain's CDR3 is CASSRAGGNTEAFF. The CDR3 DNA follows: TGTGCCAGTAGTAGGGCAGGGGGGAATACTGAAGCTTTCTTT.

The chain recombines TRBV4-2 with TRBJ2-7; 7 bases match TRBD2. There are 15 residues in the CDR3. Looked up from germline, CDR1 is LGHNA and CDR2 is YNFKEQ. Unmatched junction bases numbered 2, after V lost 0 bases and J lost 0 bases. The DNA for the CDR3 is TGTGCCAGCAGCCAAGAGCGGGAGACCTCCTACGAGCAGTACTTC. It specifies CASSQERETSYEQYF.

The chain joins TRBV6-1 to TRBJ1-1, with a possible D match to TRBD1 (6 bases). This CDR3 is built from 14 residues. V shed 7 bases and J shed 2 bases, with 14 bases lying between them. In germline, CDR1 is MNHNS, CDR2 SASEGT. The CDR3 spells CASTLGDINTEAFF. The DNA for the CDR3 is TGTGCCAGCACCTTAGGGGACATCAACACTGAAGCTTTCTTT.

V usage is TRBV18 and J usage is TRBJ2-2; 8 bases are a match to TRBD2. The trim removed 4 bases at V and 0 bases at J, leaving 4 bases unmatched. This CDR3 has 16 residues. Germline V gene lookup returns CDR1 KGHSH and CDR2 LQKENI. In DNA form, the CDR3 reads TGTGCCAGCTCACAGATAGCGGGAACGAACACCGGGGAGCTGTTTTTT. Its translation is CASSQIAGTNTGELFF.

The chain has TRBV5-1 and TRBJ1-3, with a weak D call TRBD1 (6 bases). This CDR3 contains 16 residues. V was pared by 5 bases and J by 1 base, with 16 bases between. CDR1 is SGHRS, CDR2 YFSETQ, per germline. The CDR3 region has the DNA TGCGCCAGCAGTCTAAGTCTACAGGGTTCTGGAAACACCATATATTTT. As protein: CASSLSLQGSGNTIYF.

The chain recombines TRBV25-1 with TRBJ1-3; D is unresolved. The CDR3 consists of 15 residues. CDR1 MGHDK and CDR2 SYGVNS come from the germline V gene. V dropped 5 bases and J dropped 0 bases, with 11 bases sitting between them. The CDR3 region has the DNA TGTGCCAGCAGTTCTGGACTGTTCTCTGGAAACACCATATATTTT. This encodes CASSSGLFSGNTIYF. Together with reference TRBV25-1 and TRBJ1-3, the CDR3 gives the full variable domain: EADIYQTPRYLVIGTGKKITLECSQTMGHDKMYWYQQDPGMELHLIHYSYGVNSTEKGDLSSESTVSRIRTEHFPLTLESARPSHTSQYLCASSSGLFSGNTIYFGEGSWLTVV.

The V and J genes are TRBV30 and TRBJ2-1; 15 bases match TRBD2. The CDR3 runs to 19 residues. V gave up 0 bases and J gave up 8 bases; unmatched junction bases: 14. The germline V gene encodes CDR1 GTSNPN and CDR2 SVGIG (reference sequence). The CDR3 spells CAWSVTRTSGGAGVDEQFF. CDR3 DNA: TGTGCCTGGAGTGTTACCCGGACTAGCGGGGGGGCTGGTGTCGATGAGCAGTTCTTC.

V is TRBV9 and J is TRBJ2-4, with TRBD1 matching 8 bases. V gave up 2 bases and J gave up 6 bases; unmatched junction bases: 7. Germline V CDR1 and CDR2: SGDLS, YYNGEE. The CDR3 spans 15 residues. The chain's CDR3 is CASSVAPDRVNIQYF. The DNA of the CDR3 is TGTGCCAGCAGCGTTGCGCCGGACAGGGTAAACATTCAGTACTTC.

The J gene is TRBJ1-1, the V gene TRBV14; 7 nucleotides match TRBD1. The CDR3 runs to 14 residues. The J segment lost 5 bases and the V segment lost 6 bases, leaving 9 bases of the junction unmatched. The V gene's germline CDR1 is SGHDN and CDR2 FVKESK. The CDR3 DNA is TGTGCCAGCAGTCTACAGGGGACGGGGACTGAAGCTTTCTTT. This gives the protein CASSLQGTGTEAFF.

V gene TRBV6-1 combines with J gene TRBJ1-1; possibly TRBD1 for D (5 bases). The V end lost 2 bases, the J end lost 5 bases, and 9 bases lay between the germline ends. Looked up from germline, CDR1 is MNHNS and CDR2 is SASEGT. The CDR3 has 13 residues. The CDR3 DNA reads TGTGCCAGCAGTGAATTGGGGGGAACTGAAGCTTTCTTT. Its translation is CASSELGGTEAFF.

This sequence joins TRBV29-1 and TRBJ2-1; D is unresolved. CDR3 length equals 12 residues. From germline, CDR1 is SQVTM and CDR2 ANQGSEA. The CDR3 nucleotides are TGCGTATGCGGAGTTGCCTACAATGAGCAGTTCTTC. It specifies CVCGVAYNEQFF.

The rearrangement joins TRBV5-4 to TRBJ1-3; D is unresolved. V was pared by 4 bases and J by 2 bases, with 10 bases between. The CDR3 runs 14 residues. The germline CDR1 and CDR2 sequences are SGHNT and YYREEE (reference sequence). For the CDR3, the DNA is TGTGCCAGCAGCCTAGATAGCACTGGAAACACCATATATTTT. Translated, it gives CASSLDSTGNTIYF.

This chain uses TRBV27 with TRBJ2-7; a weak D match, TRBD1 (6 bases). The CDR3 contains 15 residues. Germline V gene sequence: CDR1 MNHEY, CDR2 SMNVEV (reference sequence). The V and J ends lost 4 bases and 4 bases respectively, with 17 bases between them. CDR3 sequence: CASSSTWDTTYEQYF. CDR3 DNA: TGTGCCAGCAGTTCAACTTGGGACACCACTTACGAGCAGTACTTC.

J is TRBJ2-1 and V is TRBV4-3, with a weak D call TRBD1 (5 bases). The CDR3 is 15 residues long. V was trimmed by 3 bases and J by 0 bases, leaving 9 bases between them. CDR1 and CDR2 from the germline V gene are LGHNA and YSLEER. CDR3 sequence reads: CASSQGHSSYNEQFF. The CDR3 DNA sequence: TGCGCCAGCAGCCAGGGGCACAGCTCCTACAATGAGCAGTTCTTC.

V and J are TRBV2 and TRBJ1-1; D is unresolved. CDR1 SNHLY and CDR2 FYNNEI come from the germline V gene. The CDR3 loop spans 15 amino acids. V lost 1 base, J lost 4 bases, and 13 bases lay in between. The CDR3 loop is CASSEVGLTSTEAFF. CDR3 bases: TGTGCCAGCAGTGAAGTTGGCTTGACTTCCACTGAAGCTTTCTTT.

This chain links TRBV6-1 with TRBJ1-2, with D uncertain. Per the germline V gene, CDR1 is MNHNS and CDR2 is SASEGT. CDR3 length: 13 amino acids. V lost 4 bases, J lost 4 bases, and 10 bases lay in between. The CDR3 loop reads CASSGLSLYGYTF. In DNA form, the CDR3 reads TGTGCCAGCAGTGGACTATCCCTCTATGGCTACACCTTC.

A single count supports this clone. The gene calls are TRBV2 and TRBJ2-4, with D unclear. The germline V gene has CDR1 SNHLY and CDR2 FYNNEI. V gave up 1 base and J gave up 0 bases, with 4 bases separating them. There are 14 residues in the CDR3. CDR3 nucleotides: TGTGCCAGCAGTGAAGGAGTAGCCAAAAACATTCAGTACTTC. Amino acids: CASSEGVAKNIQYF.

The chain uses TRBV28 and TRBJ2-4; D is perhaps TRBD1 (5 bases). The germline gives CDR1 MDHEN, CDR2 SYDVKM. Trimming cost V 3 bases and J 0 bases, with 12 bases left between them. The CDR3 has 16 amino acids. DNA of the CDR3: TGTGCCAGCAGTTTTTGGCAGGGTCTAGCCAAAAACATTCAGTACTTC. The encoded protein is CASSFWQGLAKNIQYF.

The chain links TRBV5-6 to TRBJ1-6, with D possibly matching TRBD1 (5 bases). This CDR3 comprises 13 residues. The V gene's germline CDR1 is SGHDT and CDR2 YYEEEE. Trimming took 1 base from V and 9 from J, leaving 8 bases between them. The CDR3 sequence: CASSLWGVSPLHF. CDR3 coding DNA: TGTGCCAGCAGCTTGTGGGGGGTTTCACCCCTCCACTTT.

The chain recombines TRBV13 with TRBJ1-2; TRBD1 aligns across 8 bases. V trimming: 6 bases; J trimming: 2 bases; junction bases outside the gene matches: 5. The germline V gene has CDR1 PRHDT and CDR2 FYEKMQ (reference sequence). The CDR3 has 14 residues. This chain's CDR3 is CASRRQGFNYGYTF. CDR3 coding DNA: TGTGCCAGCAGGCGACAGGGGTTCAACTATGGCTACACCTTC. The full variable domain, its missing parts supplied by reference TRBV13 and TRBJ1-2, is AAGVIQSPRHLIKEKRETATLKCYPIPRHDTVYWYQQGPGQDPQFLISFYEKMQSDKGSIPDRFSAQQFSDYHSELNMSSLELGDSALYFCASRRQGFNYGYTFGSGTRLTVV.

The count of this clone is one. CDR3 region: CASTWTGDMNTEAFF. Here the CDR3 DNA reads TGCGCCAGCACCTGGACAGGAGATATGAACACTGAAGCTTTCTTT. V and J are TRBV4-3 and TRBJ1-1, with 7 bases aligning to TRBD1. V was clipped by 7 bases and J by 0 bases; unmatched bases: 8. The germline CDR1 and CDR2 sequences are LGHNA and YSLEER. This CDR3 contains 15 residues.

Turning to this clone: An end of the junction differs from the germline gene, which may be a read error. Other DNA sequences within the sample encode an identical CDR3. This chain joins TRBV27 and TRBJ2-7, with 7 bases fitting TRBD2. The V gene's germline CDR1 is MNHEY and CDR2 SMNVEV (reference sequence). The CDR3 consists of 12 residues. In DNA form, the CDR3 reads TGTGCCAGCAGTCTTAGCGGGTACGAGCAGTACTTT. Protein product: CASSLSGYEQYF.

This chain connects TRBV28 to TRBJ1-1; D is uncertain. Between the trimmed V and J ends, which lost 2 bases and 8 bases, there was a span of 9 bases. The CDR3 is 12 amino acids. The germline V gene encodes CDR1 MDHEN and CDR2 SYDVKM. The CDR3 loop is CASSLGPPEAFF. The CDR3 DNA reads TGTGCCAGCAGTTTAGGGCCACCGGAAGCTTTCTTT.